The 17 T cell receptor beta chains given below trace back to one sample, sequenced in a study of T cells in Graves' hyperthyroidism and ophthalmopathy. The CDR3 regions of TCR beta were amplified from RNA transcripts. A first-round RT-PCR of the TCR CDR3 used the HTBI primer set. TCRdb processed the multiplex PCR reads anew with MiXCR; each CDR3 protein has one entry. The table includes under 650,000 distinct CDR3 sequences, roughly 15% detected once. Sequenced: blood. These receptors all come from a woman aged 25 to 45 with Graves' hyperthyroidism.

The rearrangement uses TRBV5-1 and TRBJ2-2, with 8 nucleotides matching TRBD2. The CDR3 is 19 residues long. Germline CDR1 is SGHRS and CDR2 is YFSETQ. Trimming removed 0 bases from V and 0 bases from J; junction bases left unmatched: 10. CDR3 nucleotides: TGCGCCAGCAGCTTGGTGGCATACAGGACTAGCCCGAACACCGGGGAGCTGTTTTTT. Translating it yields CASSLVAYRTSPNTGELFF.

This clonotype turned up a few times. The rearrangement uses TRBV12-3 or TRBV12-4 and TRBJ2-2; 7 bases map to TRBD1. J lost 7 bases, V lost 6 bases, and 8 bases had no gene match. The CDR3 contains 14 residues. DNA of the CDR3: TGTGCCAGCAGAACAGGGGTAATGGGCGGGGAGCTGTTTTTT. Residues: CASRTGVMGGELFF.

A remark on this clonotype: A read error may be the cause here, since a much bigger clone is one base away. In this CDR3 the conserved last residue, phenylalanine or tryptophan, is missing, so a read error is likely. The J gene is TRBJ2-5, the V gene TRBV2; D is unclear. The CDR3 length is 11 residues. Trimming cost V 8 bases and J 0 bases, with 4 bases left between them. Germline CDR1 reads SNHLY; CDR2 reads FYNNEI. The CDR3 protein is CASRDQETQYL. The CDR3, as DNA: TGTGCCAGCCGGGACCAAGAGACCCAGTACCTC.

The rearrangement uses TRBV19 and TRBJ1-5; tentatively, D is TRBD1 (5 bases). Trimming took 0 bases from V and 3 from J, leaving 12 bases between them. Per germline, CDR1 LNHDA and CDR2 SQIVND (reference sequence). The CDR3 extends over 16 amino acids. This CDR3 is CASSIDRGAVNQPQHF. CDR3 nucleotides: TGTGCCAGTAGTATAGATCGAGGGGCAGTCAATCAGCCCCAGCATTTT.

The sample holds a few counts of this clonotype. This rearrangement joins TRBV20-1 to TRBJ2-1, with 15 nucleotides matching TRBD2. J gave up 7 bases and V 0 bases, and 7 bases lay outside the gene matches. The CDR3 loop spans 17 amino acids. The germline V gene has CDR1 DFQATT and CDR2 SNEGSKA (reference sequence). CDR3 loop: CSARDLGLAGGQNEQFF. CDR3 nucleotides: TGCAGTGCTAGAGACCTCGGACTAGCGGGAGGGCAGAATGAGCAGTTCTTC.

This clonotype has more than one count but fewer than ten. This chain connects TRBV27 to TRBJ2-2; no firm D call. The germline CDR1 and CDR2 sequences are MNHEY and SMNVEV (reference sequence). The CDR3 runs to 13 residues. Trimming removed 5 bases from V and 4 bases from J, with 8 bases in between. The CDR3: CASSPVGTGELFF. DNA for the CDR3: TGTGCCAGCAGTCCGGTGGGCACCGGGGAGCTGTTTTTT.

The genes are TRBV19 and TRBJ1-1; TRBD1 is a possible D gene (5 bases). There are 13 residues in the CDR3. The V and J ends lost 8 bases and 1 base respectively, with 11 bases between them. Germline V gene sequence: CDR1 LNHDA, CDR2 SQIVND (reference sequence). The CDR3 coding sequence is TGTGCCAGTTACAGGCAGGCGAACACTGAAGCTTTCTTT. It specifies CASYRQANTEAFF.

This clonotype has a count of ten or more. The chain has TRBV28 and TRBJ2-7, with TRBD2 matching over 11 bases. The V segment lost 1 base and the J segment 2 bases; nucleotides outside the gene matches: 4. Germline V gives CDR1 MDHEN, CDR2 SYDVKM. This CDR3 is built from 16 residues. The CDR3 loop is CASSLSVAGGTYEQYF. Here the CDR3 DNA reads TGTGCCAGCAGTTTATCTGTAGCGGGAGGGACCTACGAGCAGTACTTC.

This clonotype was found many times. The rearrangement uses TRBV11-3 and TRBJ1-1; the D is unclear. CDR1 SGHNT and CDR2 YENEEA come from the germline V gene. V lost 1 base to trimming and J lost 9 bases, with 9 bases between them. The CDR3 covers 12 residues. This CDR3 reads CASSLGGGKAFF. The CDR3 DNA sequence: TGTGCCAGCAGCTTAGGAGGAGGGAAAGCTTTCTTT.

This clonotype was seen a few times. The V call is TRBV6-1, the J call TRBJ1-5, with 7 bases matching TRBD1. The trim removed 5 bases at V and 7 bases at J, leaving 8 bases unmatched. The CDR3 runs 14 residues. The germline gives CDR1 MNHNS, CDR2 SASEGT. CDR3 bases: TGTGCCAGCAGTCCACAGGGGTTCAACCAGCCCCAGCATTTT. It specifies CASSPQGFNQPQHF.

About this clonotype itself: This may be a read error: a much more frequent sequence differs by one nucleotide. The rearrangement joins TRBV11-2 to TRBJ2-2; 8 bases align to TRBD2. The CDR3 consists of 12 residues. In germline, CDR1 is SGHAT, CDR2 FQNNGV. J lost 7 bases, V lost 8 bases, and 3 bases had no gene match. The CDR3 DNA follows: TGTGCCAGCCGCCGGGGGGGCGGGGAGCTGTTTTTT. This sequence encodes CASRRGGGELFF.

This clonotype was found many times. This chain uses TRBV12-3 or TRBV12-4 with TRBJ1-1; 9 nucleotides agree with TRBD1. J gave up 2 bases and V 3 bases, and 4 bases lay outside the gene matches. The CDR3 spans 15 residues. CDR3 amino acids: CASSFGTGLNTEAFF. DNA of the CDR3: TGTGCCAGCAGTTTTGGGACAGGGCTTAACACTGAAGCTTTCTTT.

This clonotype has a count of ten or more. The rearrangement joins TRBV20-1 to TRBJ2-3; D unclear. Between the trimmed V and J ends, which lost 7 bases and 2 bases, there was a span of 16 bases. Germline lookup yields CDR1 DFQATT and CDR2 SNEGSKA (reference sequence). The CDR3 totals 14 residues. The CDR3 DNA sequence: TGCAGTGGGGTGCTCGGCGCTGTCACAGATACGCAGTATTTT. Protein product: CSGVLGAVTDTQYF.

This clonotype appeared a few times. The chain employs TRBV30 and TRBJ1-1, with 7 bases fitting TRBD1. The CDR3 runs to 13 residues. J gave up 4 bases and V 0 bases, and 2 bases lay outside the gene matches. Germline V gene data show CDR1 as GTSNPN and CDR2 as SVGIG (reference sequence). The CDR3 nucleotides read TGTGCCTGGAGTGTAAACAGGGGCACTGAAGCTTTCTTT. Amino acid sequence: CAWSVNRGTEAFF.

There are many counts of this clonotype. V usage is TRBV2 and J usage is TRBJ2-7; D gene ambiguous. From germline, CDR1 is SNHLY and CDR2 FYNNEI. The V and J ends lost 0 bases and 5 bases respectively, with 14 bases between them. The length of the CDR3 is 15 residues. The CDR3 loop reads CASSEALGIFHEQYF. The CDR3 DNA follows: TGTGCCAGCAGTGAAGCGCTAGGGATCTTCCACGAGCAGTACTTC.

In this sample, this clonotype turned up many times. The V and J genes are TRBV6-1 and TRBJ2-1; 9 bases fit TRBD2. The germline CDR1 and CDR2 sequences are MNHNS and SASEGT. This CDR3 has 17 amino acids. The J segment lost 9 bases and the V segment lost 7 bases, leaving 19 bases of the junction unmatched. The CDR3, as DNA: TGTGCCAGCAACCAGGGCTCAGGACTAGCGACAAAACGTGAGCAGTTCTTC. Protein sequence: CASNQGSGLATKREQFF.

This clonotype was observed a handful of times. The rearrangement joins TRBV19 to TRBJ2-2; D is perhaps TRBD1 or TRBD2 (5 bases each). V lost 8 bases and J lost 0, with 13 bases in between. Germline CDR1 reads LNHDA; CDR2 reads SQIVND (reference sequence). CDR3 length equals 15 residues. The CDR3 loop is CASLEGTSNTGELFF. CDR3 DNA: TGTGCCAGTCTCGAGGGGACCTCGAACACCGGGGAGCTGTTTTTT.